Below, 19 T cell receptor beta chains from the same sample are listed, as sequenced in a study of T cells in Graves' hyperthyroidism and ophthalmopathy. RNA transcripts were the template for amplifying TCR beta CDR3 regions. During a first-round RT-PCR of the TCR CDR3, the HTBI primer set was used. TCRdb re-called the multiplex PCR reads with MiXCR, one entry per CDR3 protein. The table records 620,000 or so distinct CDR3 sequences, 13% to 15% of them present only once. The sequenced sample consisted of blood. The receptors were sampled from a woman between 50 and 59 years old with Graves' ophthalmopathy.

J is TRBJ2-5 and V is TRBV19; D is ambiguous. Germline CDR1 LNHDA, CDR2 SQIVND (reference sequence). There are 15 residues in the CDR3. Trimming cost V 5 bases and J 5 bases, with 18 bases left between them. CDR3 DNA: TGTGCCAGTAGTCGCATCCCGGTCGGCTTGGAGACCCAGTACTTC. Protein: CASSRIPVGLETQYF.

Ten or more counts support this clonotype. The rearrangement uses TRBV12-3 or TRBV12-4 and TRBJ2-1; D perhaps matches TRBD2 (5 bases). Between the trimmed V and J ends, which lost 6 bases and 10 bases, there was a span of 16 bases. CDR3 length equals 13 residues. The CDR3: CASREKQIAEQFF. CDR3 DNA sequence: TGTGCCAGCAGAGAAAAACAAATAGCGGAGCAGTTCTTC.

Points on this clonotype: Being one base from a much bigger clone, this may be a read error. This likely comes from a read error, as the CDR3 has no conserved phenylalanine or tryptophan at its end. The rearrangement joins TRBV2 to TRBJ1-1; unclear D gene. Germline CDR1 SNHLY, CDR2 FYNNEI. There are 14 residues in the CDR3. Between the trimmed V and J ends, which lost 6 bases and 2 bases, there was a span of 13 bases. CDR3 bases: TGTGCCAGCAGGAGATCACAGACCAACACTGAAGCTTTCATT. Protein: CASRRSQTNTEAFI.

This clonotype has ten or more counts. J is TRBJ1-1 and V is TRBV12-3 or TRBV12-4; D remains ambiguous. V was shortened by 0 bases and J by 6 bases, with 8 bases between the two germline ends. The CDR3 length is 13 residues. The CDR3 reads CASSLAGFAEAFF. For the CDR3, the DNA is TGTGCCAGCAGTTTAGCGGGGTTTGCTGAAGCTTTCTTT.

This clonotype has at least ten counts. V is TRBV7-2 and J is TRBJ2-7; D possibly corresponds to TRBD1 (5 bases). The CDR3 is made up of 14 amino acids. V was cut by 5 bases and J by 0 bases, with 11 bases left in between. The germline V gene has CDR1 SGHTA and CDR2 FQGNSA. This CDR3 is CASSRQQDSYEQYF. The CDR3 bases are TGTGCCAGCAGCCGTCAACAGGACTCCTACGAGCAGTACTTC.

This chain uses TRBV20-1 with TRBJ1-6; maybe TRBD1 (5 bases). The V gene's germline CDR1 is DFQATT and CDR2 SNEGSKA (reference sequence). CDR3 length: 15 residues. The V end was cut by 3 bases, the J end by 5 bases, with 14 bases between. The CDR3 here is CSARPTEHHNSPLHF. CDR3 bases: TGCAGTGCTAGGCCGACAGAACATCATAATTCACCCCTCCACTTT.

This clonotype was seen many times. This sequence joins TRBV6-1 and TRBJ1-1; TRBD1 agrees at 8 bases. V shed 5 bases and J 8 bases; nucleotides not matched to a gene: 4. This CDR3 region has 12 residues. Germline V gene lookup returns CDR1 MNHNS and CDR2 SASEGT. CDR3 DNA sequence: TGTGCCAGCAGTCGGGACAGGCTAGAAGCTTTCTTT. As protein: CASSRDRLEAFF.

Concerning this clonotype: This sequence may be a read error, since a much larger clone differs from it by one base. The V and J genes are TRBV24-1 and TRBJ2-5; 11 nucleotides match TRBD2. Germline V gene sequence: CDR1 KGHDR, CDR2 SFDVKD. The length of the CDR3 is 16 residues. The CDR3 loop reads CATSDFGGTSGEAQYF. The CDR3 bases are TGTGCCACCAGTGATTTTGGGGGGACTAGCGGAGAGGCCCAGTACTTC.

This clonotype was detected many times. The CDR3 here is CASSTGGGHGELFF. The CDR3 bases are TGTGCCAGCAGTACTGGAGGAGGACACGGGGAGCTGTTTTTT. The chain employs TRBV2 and TRBJ2-2, with D perhaps assigned TRBD1 or TRBD2 (5 bases each). Between the trimmed V and J ends, which lost 5 bases and 7 bases, there was a span of 14 bases. This CDR3 is 14 amino acids long. CDR1 SNHLY and CDR2 FYNNEI come from the germline V gene.

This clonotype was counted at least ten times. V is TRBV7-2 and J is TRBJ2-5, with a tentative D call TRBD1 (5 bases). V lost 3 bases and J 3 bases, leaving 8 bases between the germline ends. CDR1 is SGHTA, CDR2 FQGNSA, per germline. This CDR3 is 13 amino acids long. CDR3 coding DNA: TGTGCCAGCAGCTTTCGCAGGGAAGAGACCCAGTACTTC. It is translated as CASSFRREETQYF.

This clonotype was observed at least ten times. CDR3 protein: CASSQDRLHGYTF. In DNA, the CDR3 is TGTGCCAGCAGCCAGGACAGGTTACATGGCTACACCTTC. The chain joins TRBV27 to TRBJ1-2; 7 nucleotides align to TRBD1. This CDR3 region has 13 residues. The trim removed 6 bases at V and 6 bases at J, leaving 7 bases unmatched. Germline-derived CDR1 and CDR2 are MNHEY and SMNVEV (reference sequence).

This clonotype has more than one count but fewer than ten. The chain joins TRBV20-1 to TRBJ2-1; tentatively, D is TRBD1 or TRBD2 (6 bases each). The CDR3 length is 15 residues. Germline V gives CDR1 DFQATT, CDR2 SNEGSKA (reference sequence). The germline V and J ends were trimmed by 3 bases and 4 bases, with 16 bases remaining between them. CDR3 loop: CSARGGQEQYNEQFF. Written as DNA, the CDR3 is TGCAGTGCTAGGGGGGGACAAGAGCAATACAATGAGCAGTTCTTC.

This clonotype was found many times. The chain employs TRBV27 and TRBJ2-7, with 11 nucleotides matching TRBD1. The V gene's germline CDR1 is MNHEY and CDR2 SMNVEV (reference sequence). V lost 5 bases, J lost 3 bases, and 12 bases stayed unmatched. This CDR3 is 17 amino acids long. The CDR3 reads CASSTDRGLGGDYEQYF. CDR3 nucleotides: TGTGCCAGCAGTACGGACAGGGGGCTCGGTGGGGACTACGAGCAGTACTTC.

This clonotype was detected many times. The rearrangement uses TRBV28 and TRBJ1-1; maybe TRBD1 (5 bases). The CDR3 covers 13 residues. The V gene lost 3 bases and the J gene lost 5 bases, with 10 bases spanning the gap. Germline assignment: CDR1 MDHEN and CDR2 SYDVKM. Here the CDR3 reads CASSFQGVTEAFF. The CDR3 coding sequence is TGTGCCAGCAGTTTTCAGGGAGTGACTGAAGCTTTCTTT.

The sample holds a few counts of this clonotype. The DNA of the CDR3 is TGTGCCAGCAGCGTTGGGGGACGGGCTAATGAAAAACTGTTTTTT. Amino acids: CASSVGGRANEKLFF. The gene calls are TRBV9 and TRBJ1-4; weak D call: TRBD1 (5 bases). Trimming stripped 2 bases from V and 3 bases from J, with 11 bases between. Germline V CDR1 and CDR2: SGDLS, YYNGEE. The CDR3 contains 15 residues.

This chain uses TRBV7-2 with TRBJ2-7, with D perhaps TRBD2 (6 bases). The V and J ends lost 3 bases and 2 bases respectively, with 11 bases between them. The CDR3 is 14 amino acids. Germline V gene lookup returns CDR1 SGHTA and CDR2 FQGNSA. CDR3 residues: CASSFWGVPYEQYF. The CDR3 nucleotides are TGTGCCAGCAGCTTTTGGGGGGTTCCCTACGAGCAGTACTTC.

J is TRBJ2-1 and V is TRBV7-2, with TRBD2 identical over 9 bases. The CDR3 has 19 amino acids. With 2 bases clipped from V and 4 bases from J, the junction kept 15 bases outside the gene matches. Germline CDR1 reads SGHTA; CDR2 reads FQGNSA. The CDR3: CASSLTPTSGSWRYNEQFF. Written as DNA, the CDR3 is TGTGCCAGCAGCTTAACCCCGACTAGCGGATCCTGGAGGTACAATGAGCAGTTCTTC.

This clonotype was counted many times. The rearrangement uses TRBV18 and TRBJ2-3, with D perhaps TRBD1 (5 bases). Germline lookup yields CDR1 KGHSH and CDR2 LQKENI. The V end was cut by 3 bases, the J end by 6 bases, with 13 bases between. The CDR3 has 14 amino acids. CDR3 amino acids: CASSPQGFWDTQYF. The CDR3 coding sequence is TGTGCCAGCTCACCTCAGGGTTTCTGGGATACGCAGTATTTT.

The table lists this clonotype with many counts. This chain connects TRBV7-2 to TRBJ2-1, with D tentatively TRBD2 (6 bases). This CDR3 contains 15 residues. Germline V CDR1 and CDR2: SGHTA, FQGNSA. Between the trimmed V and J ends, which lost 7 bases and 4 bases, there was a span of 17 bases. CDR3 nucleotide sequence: TGTGCCAGCAACCCCCGGGACTCAATATACAATGAGCAGTTCTTC. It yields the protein CASNPRDSIYNEQFF.